Listed below are T cell receptor beta chains from one sample, sequenced in a study of Graves' ophthalmopathy and Graves' hyperthyroidism. TCRdb processed the multiplex PCR reads anew with MiXCR; each CDR3 protein has one entry. Counted here are 350,000 to 450,000 distinct CDR3 sequences, 15% to 20% occurring once; the ten biggest clones make up approximately 1.4%. Material for sequencing was peripheral blood. The receptors stem from a woman under 30 with Graves' ophthalmopathy. CDR3s leave out the opening cysteine and the closing phenylalanine or tryptophan. Each record gives: V gene, J gene, CDR3 protein.

>TRBV7-9|TRBJ2-7
ASRSTSGYEQY
>TRBV7-3|TRBJ2-7
ASSIGRLEEGYEQY
>TRBV4-2|TRBJ1-1
ASSQDEAGSTEAF
>TRBV6-5|TRBJ1-3
ASSYSGELGNTIY
>TRBV4-1|TRBJ1-5
ASSPFSPPLQPQH
>TRBV7-2|TRBJ2-7
ASSPSSDRTEQY
>TRBV28|TRBJ1-1
ASHAPYLGSTEAF
>TRBV29-1|TRBJ1-1
SVVGRAGNTEAF
>TRBV12-3/TRBV12-4|TRBJ1-3
ASSVLRSGNTIY
>TRBV5-1|TRBJ2-1
ASSPVRNEQF
>TRBV6-2/TRBV6-3|TRBJ2-2
ASSYLTARAVTGELF
>TRBV9|TRBJ2-2
ASSAGSTGELF
>TRBV19|TRBJ2-7
ASSTRGGGYEQY
>TRBV6-1|TRBJ1-2
ASAWDGGQGASGYT
>TRBV6-1|TRBJ2-7
ASSAALFGQGTYEQY
>TRBV15|TRBJ2-5
ATSWTGGLETQY
>TRBV7-8|TRBJ2-5
ASSPTGSFKGTQY
>TRBV6-2/TRBV6-3|TRBJ1-5
ASSYLRGRVGQYSNQPQH
>TRBV4-2|TRBJ2-5
ASSQDRRQETQY
>TRBV4-2|TRBJ1-3
ASSQVSGGAGNTIY
>TRBV18|TRBJ1-1
ASSPSSQGNTEAF
>TRBV28|TRBJ2-7
ASPRERPRVRHEQY
>TRBV28|TRBJ1-5
ASRRAQPQH
>TRBV5-5|TRBJ1-6
ASSLFRGGSPLH
>TRBV4-3|TRBJ2-7
ASSQTLGASYEQY
>TRBV28|TRBJ1-1
ASSMTGGWTEAF
>TRBV20-1|TRBJ1-2
SARHPPALSGYT
>TRBV24-1|TRBJ2-7
ATSDPGQGSREQY
>TRBV27|TRBJ2-3
ASSLSRGVPADTQY
>TRBV11-2|TRBJ2-5
ASSFSWETQY
>TRBV18|TRBJ2-7
ASSPGAGYEQY
>TRBV13|TRBJ1-1
ASTGSGLNTEAF
>TRBV6-1|TRBJ2-6
ASSRDLSGANVLT
>TRBV28|TRBJ2-7
ASSDGLAGDSYEQY
>TRBV28|TRBJ1-2
ASSSRGRLISYGYT
>TRBV12-3/TRBV12-4|TRBJ1-1
ASSLRTANTEAF
>TRBV7-2|TRBJ2-7
ASSLAGRITYEQY
>TRBV6-1|TRBJ1-5
ASSGDRVRQPQH
>TRBV28|TRBJ1-5
ASSFRTVSNQPQH
>TRBV30|TRBJ2-7
AWRQGSYEQY
>TRBV9|TRBJ1-1
ASSVGDRVNTEAF
>TRBV11-2|TRBJ1-5
ASSLRPGQGTQPQH
>TRBV12-3/TRBV12-4|TRBJ2-2
ASRGGTSNAGELF
>TRBV7-2|TRBJ1-6
ASSQGQTYNSPLH
>TRBV6-1|TRBJ2-4
ASSTGTEGNIQY